This T cell receptor beta chain was captured in a study of vaccination and CD4 T cells after COVID-19. Study information: Everyone enrolled got two doses of BNT162b2 or mRNA-1273 vaccine. The study, taken as a whole, reports: This study had few convalescent patients and no early post-infection samples.

Once obtained from cultured CD4+ T cells, the DNA was sequenced using the Oncomine TCR Beta short-read assay. A single record per CDR3 protein comes from TCRdb applying MiXCR to the PCR reads. The sample consists of about 15,000 distinct CDR3 sequences, 43% of them appearing once. Germline V gene sequence: CDR1 SQVTM, CDR2 ANQGSEA. The CDR3 has 13 residues. V shed 7 bases, J shed 3 bases, and the junction held 5 bases outside the gene matches. Regarding treatment: roughly 10-day PBMC culture with coronavirus spike peptide pools or control peptides (ViraFEST assay). Researchers reported culturing a few million PBMCs per well with 8 to 10 IU/ml IL-2 and 10 ug/ml peptide pools. This clonotype has more than one count but fewer than ten. What it binds is unknown.

This sequence originates from a human donor who had recovered from COVID-19. The chain uses TRBV29-1 and TRBJ2-5; the match to TRBD1 covers 10 bases. The specimen comprised CD4+ T cells from blood, cultured in vitro, sampled before SARS-CoV-2 vaccination. The CDR3 spells CSATDRGKETQYF. For the CDR3, the DNA is TGCAGCGCTACGGACAGGGGGAAAGAGACCCAGTACTTC.